This record concerns one T cell receptor beta chain sequence. Its antigen remains unidentified. Use of 60 Vbeta and 13 Jbeta primers characterized the PCR. Generated by immunoSEQ multiplex PCR, the TCRdb table keeps only in-frame clones and is missing some. The data show about 160,000 clones, roughly 70% seen once. The data stem from a study of cytomegalovirus exposure and HLA in healthy donors. The study, taken as a whole, reports: In a later analysis, the majority of CMV-associated beta chains seemingly showed HLA restriction. Apart from CMV serostatus, no immune exposure information was available.

Germline CDR1 is LNHDA and CDR2 is SQIVND (reference sequence). Trimming shortened V by 6 bases and J by 0 bases, and 13 bases separated the two germline ends. The CDR3 length is 15 residues. V is TRBV19 and J is TRBJ2-3; the D is unclear. The sample comprised PBMCs. The sequence was obtained from a woman aged 45-59 years in good health and CMV-seropositive. The CDR3 nucleotides read TGTGCCAGTAGCCTATCACGAGTAAGCACAGATACGCAGTATTTT. This codes for CASSLSRVSTDTQYF.